What follows is one T cell receptor (beta chain) and its context. Germline CDR1 is SGHTA and CDR2 is FQGTGA. J gave up 6 bases and V 5 bases, and 11 bases lay outside the gene matches. The CDR3 has 15 amino acids. The data were taken from a study of blood T cell repertoires in COVID-19. Here immunoSEQ multiplex PCR was the method, and the copy in TCRdb shows in-frame clones only, minus some. The table includes 55,000 to 70,000 clones, about 88% detected once. The sequenced sample was PBMCs or T cells enriched from blood (not recorded which). This TCR was recovered from a woman in her 40s who had recovered from COVID-19. This chain joins TRBV7-3 and TRBJ1-1; TRBD1 matches at 8 bases. The CDR3 is CASSPGPDRDAEAFF. The CDR3 nucleotides are TGTGCCAGCAGCCCGGGCCCGGACAGGGACGCTGAAGCTTTCTTT.